This T cell receptor (beta chain) appears in the sequencing data of a study of cytomegalovirus exposure and HLA in healthy donors. Study results and limitations: Highest at DRB1 and lowest at HLA-C, TCR association rates differed among HLA loci in a later analysis.

60 Vbeta and 13 Jbeta primers were used in PCR. The method was immunoSEQ multiplex PCR; TCRdb's version includes in-frame clones alone and lacks a portion of them. The listing contains 45,000 to 70,000 clones. Germline V CDR1 and CDR2: MNHEY, SVGAGI. The CDR3 totals 15 residues. Trimming took off 2 bases at V and 6 bases at J, with 11 bases between the two ends. Of note for this clone: Its antigen remains unknown.

Sequencing was carried out using PBMCs. This chain links TRBV6-5 with TRBJ1-6, with a tentative D call TRBD1 (5 bases). This sequence originates from a woman between 45 and 65 years old in good health and CMV-seropositive. This CDR3 reads CASSYDRRSNSPLHF. For the CDR3, the DNA is TGTGCCAGCAGTTACGACAGACGGAGTAATTCACCCCTCCACTTT.